The clone carrying this T cell receptor (beta chain) has a handful of counts. Regions amplified from RNA transcripts were the TCR beta CDR3 regions. The TCR CDR3 first-round RT-PCR relied on the HTBI primer set. TCRdb reprocessed the multiplex PCR reads via MiXCR and lists one record per CDR3 protein. The table includes roughly 280,000 distinct CDR3 sequences, approximately 15% detected once. This sample is drawn from a study of T cells in Graves' hyperthyroidism and ophthalmopathy. Germline V gene lookup returns CDR1 KGHSH and CDR2 LQKENI. V was clipped by 3 bases and J by 2 bases; unmatched bases: 5. This CDR3 is built from 17 residues.

The origin of this receptor is a woman aged 55-69 years with Graves' ophthalmopathy. Sequencing input: blood. This sequence joins TRBV18 and TRBJ2-7; 15 nucleotides align to TRBD2. In DNA, the CDR3 is TGTGCCAGCTCACCCCCAGGACTAGCGGGAGGGCCCTACGAGCAGTACTTC. It encodes CASSPPGLAGGPYEQYF.